The 3 T cell receptor beta chains presented below share a single source sample, sequenced in a study of post-analysis software for immune sequencing data. Built from TCR beta cDNA, the libraries had unique molecular identifiers in them. One entry per CDR3 protein, called by TCRdb with MiXCR from the PCR reads. The table lists about 680,000 distinct CDR3 sequences, 55% to 60% of them singletons. Their recognized antigens are unknown. General study points: Patients carried roughly 5 TRBV segments more frequently than controls did, and TRBV5-6, TRBV5-1 and TRBV20-1 were among them.

Sequencing was carried out using blood. Every receptor here comes from a girl aged 2-9 years with multiple sclerosis.

CDR3 sequence: CASSLSSARTDTQYF. The CDR3 nucleotides are TGTGCCAGCAGCCTGTCTAGCGCCCGCACAGATACGCAGTATTTT. This chain uses TRBV6-5 with TRBJ2-3; perhaps TRBD2 as D (6 bases). The CDR3 totals 15 residues. Germline V lookup: CDR1 MNHEY, CDR2 SVGAGI. V was cut by 6 bases and J by 1 base, with 14 bases left in between.

This clonotype was detected a few times. This chain joins TRBV12-3 or TRBV12-4 and TRBJ2-1; a weak D match, TRBD1 (6 bases). The CDR3 is 15 amino acids. V shed 5 bases and J shed 5 bases, with 16 bases lying between them. This CDR3 is CASSPIQGLDNEQFF. In DNA, the CDR3 is TGTGCCAGCAGTCCAATCCAGGGGCTCGACAATGAGCAGTTCTTC.

This clonotype was seen more than once but under ten times. The CDR3: CASSQGGQIANEQFF. CDR3 sequence (DNA): TGCGCCAGCAGCCAAGGAGGCCAGATTGCAAATGAGCAGTTCTTC. V is TRBV4-1 and J is TRBJ2-1; D unresolved. In germline, CDR1 is MGHRA, CDR2 YSYEKL. The CDR3 is made up of 15 amino acids. The germline V and J ends were trimmed by 1 base and 7 bases, with 14 bases remaining between them.